Only one count was recorded for the clone carrying this T cell receptor beta chain. The entry originates in a study of blood T cell repertoires in COVID-19. Background on the study: Samples of COVID-19 (acute and convalescent) were obtained from the United States, Italy and Spain. T cells, B-cell-depleted T cells, or PBMCs provided the cDNA or gDNA that served as material.

In the authors' workflow: Reference gene primer amplification yielded estimated nucleated cell counts. The table came from immunoSEQ multiplex PCR; TCRdb's copy has only in-frame clones and leaves some out. Clone size and V and J calls were adopted from that table, with D and trimming inferred from the DNA. The sample carries roughly 300,000 clones, about 76% recorded once. This CDR3 is 15 amino acids long. Germline V gives CDR1 LNHNV, CDR2 YYDKDF (reference sequence). Unmatched junction bases numbered 8, after V lost 8 bases and J lost 2 bases. The source of this sequence is a woman aged 55-69 years with active or convalescent COVID-19. The chain is built from TRBV15 and TRBJ2-3; 9 positions agree with TRBD2. What was sequenced was peripheral blood. The CDR3 loop reads CATSGSGGYTDTQYF. For the CDR3, the DNA is TGTGCCACCTCGGGTAGCGGGGGATACACAGATACGCAGTATTTT.